The clone carrying this TCR beta chain was seen ten or more times. Its antigen is undetermined. Each TCR beta library was made by quantitative 5'-RACE that incorporated molecular barcodes. One entry per CDR3 protein results from TCRdb running MiXCR on the 5' RACE reads. The repertoire holds tens of thousands of distinct CDR3 sequences, with approximately 5.7% as singletons. This sample was taken from a study of CD8 T cells in ankylosing spondylitis. Study-level results: Matched ankylosing spondylitis synovial fluid reportedly contained a significantly enriched population of disease-linked clones.

With 3 bases clipped from V and 4 bases from J, the junction kept 2 bases outside the gene matches. The CDR3 extends over 13 amino acids. From germline, CDR1 is SGHNT and CDR2 YYREEE (reference sequence). The sample consisted of synovial fluid, either unsorted or a sorted T cell fraction (not recorded which). J is TRBJ1-2 and V is TRBV5-4; 8 nucleotides line up with TRBD1. This clonotype originated in a male donor with ankylosing spondylitis. CDR3 region: CASSSRGLYGYTF. CDR3 DNA sequence: TGTGCCAGCAGCTCCAGGGGGCTCTATGGCTACACCTTC.